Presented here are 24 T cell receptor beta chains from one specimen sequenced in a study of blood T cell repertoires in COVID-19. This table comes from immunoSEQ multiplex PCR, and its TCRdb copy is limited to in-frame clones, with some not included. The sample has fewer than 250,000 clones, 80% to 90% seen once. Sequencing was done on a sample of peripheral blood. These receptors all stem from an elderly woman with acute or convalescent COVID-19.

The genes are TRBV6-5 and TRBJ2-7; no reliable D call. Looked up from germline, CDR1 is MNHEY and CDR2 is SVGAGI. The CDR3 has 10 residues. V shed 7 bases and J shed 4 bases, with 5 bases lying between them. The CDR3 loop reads CASTSYEQYF. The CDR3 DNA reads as TGTGCCAGCACTTCTTACGAGCAGTACTTC.

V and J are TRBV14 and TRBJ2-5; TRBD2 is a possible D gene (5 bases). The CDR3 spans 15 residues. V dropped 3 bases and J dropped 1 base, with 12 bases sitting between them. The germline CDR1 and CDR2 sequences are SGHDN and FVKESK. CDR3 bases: TGTGCCAGCAGCCAGAGGGCCCCACTCCAAGAGACCCAGTACTTC. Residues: CASSQRAPLQETQYF.

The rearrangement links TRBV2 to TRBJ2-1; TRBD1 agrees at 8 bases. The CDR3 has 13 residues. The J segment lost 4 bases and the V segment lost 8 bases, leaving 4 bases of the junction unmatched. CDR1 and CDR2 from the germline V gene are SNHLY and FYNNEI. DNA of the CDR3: TGTGCCAGCCGACAGGGGCCGTACAATGAGCAGTTCTTC. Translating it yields CASRQGPYNEQFF.

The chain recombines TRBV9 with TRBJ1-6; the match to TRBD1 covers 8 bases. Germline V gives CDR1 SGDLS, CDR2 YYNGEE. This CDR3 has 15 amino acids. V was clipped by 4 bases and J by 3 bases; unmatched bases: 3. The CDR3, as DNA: TGTGCCAGCAGCTCGACAGGGGACTATAATTCACCCCTCCACTTT. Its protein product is CASSSTGDYNSPLHF. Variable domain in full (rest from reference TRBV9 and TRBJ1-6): DSGVTQTPKHLITATGQRVTLRCSPRSGDLSVYWYQQSLDQGLQFLIQYYNGEERAKGNILERFSAQQFPDLHSELNLSSLELGDSALYFCASSSTGDYNSPLHFGNGTRLTVT.

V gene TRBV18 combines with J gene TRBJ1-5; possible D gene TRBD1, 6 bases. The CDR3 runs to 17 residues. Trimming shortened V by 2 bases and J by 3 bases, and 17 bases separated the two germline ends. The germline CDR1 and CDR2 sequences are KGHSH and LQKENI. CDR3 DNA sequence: TGTGCCAGCTCACCATACCAGACAGGAAAAACCAATCAGCCCCAGCATTTT. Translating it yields CASSPYQTGKTNQPQHF.

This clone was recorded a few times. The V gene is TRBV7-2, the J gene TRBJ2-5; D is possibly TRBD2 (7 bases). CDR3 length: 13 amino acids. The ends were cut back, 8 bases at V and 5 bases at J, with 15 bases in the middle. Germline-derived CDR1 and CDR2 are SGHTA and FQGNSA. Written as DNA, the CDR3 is TGTGCCAGCGCGCTGGGGGGGCGGGAGACCCAGTACTTC. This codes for CASALGGRETQYF. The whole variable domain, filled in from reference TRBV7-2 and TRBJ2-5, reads GAGVSQSPSNKVTEKGKDVELRCDPISGHTALYWYRQSLGQGLEFLIYFQGNSAPDKSGLPSDRFSAERTGGSVSTLTIQRTQQEDSAVYLCASALGGRETQYFGPGTRLLVL.

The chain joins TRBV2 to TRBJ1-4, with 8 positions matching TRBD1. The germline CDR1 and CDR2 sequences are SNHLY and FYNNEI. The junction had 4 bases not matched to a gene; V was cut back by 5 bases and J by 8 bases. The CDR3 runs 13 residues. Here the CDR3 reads CASSLQGGEKLFF. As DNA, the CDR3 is TGTGCCAGCAGTCTACAGGGGGGCGAAAAACTGTTTTTT.

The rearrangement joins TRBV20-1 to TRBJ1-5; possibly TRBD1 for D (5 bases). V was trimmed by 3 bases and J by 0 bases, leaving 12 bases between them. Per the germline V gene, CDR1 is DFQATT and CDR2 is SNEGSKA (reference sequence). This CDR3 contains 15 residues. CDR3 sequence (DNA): TGCAGTGCTAGTTTGGCGGGACGTAGCAATCAGCCCCAGCATTTT. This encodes CSASLAGRSNQPQHF.

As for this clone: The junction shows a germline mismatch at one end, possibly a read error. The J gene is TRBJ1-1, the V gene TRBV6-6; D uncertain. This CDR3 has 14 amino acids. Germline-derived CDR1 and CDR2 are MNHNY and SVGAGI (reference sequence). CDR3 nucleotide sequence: TGTGCCAGCAGTTACGGATCCGGGAACCCTGAAGCTTTCTTT. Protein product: CASSYGSGNPEAFF.

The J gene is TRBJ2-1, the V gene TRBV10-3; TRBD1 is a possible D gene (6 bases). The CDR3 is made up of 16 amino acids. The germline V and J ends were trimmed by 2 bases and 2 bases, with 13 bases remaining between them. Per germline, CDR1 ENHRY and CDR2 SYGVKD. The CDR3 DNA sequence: TGTGCCATCAGTGAGGCCGCGCAGGGGCCCTACAATGAGCAGTTCTTC. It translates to CAISEAAQGPYNEQFF.

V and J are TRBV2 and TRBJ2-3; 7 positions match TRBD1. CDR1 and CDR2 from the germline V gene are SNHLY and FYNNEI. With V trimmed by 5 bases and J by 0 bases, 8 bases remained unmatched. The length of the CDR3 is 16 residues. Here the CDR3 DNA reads TGTGCCAGCAGTCTACGAAGGGGGCCGAGCACAGATACGCAGTATTTT. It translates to CASSLRRGPSTDTQYF.

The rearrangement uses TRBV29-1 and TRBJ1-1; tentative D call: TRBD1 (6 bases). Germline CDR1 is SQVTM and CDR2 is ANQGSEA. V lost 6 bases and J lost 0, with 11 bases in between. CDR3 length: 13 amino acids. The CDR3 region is CSVDTGLNTEAFF. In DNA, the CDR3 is TGCAGCGTCGACACAGGGTTGAACACTGAAGCTTTCTTT.

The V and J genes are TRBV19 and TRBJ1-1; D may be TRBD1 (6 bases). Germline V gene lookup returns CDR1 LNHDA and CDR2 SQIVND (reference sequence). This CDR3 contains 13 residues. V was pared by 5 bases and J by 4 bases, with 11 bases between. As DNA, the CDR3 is TGTGCCAGTAGTGGACAGTCGGCCACTGAAGCTTTCTTT. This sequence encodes CASSGQSATEAFF.

CDR3 loop: CASSLVGLAGTGELFF. DNA for the CDR3: TGTGCCAGCAGCTTAGTGGGACTAGCGGGCACCGGGGAGCTGTTTTTT. The V and J genes are TRBV7-3 and TRBJ2-2, with TRBD2 matching 12 bases. V was pared by 2 bases and J by 4 bases, with 2 bases of the junction left unmatched. Looked up from germline, CDR1 is SGHTA and CDR2 is FQGTGA. CDR3 length: 16 residues.

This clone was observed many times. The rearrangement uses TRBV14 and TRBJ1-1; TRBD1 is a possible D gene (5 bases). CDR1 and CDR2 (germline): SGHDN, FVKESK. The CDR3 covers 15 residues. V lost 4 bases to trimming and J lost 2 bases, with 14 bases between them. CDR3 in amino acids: CASSPPWGLNTEAFF. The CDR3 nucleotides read TGTGCCAGCAGCCCCCCATGGGGCCTCAACACTGAAGCTTTCTTT.

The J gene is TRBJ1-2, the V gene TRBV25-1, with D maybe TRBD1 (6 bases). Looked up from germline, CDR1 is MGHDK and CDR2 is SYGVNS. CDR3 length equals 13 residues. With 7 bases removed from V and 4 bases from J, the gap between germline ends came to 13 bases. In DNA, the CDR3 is TGTGCCAGCACGGCGGGGGGCATCTATGGCTACACCTTC. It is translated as CASTAGGIYGYTF.

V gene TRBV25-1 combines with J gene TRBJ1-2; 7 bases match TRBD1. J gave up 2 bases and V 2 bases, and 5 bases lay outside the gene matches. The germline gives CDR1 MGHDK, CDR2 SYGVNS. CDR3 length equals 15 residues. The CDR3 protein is CASSERRDSNYGYTF. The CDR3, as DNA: TGTGCCAGCAGTGAACGACGGGACAGCAACTATGGCTACACCTTC.

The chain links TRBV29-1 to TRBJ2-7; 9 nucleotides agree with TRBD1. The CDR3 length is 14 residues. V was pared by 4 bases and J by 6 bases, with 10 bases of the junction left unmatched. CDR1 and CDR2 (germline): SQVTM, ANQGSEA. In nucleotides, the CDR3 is TGCAGCGTTGGAGAGGGACAGGGTCCACCCGAGCAGTACTTC. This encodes CSVGEGQGPPEQYF.

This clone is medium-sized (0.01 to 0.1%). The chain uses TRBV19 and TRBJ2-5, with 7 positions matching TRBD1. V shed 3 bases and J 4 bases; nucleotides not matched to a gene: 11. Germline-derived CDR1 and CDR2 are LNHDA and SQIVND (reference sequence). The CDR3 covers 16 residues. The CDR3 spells CASSMRTGRRGETQYF. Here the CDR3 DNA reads TGTGCCAGTAGTATGCGGACAGGCCGGCGCGGAGAGACCCAGTACTTC.

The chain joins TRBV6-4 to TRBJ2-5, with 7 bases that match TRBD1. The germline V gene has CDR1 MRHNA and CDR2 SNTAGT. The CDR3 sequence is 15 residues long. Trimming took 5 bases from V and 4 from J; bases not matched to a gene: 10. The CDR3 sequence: CASSTTGVPGETQYF. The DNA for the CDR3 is TGTGCCAGCAGTACCACAGGGGTCCCGGGAGAGACCCAGTACTTC.

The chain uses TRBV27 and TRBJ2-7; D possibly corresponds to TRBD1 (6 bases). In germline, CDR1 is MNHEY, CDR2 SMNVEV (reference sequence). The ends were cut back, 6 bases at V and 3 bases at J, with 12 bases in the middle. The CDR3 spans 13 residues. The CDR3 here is CASRLTGYYEQYF. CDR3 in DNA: TGTGCCAGCAGATTAACAGGGTACTACGAGCAGTACTTC.

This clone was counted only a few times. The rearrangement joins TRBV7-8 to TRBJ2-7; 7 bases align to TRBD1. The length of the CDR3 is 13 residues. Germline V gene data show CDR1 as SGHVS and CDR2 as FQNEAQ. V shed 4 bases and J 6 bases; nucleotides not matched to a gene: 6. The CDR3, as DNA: TGTGCCAGCAGCTCGCTACAGGGGACCGAGCAGTACTTC. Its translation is CASSSLQGTEQYF. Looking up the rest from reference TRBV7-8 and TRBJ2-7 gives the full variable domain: GAGVSQSPRYKVAKRGQDVALRCDPISGHVSLFWYQQALGQGPEFLTYFQNEAQLDKSGLPSDRFFAERPEGSVSTLKIQRTQQEDSAVYLCASSSLQGTEQYFGPGTRLTVT.

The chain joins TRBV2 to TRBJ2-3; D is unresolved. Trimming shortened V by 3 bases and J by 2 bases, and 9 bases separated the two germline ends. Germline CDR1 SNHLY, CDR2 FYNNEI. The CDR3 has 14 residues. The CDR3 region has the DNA TGTGCCAGCAGTGAGCGGCTATTCACAGATACGCAGTATTTT. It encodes CASSERLFTDTQYF.

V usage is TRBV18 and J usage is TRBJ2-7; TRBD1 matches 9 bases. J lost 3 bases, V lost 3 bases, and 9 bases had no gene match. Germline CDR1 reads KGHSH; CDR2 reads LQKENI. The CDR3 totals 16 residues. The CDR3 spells CASSPLLGQGHYEQYF. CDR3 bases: TGTGCCAGCTCACCCCTTTTGGGACAGGGACACTACGAGCAGTACTTC.